Given below is one TCR beta chain in context. Germline values: CDR1 MDHEN, CDR2 SYDVKM. V lost 7 bases, J lost 5 bases, and 18 bases lay in between. CDR3 length: 15 residues. TCRdb fed the RT-PCR reads into MiXCR, producing one record per CDR3 protein. The table lists about 200,000 distinct CDR3 sequences, more than 35% of them singletons. The sample belongs to a study of patients and donors after allogeneic stem cell transplantation. This chain links TRBV28 with TRBJ2-1; D may correspond to TRBD1 or TRBD2 (6 bases each). The clonotype originates from a human donor who was either an allogeneic HSCT recipient or a stem cell or donor lymphocyte infusion donor (not recorded which). It is not recorded whose cells these are; they may come from a transplant donor. Sequencing was carried out using blood, either unsorted or a sorted T cell fraction (not recorded which). The CDR3 region has the DNA TGTGCCAGCACCGAGGTGGGGGGCGGTCACAATGAGCAGTTCTTC. Translating it yields CASTEVGGGHNEQFF.